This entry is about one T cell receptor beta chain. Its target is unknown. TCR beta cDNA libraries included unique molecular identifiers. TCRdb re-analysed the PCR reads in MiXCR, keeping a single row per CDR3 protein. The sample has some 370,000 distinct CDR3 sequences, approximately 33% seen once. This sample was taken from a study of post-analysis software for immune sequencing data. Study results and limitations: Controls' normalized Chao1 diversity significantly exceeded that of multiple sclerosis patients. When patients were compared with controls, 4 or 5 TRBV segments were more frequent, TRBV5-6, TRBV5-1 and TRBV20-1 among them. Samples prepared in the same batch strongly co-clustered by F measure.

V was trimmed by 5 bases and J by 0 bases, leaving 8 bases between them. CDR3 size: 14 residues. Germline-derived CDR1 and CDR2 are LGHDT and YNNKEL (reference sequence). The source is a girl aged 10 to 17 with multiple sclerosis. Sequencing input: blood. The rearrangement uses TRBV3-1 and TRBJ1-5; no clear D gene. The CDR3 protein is CASSKDVSNQPQHF. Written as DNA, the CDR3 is TGTGCCAGCAGCAAGGACGTTAGCAATCAGCCCCAGCATTTT.